Here is one T cell receptor beta chain with its context. Antigen: not known. The sample comes from a study of OX40 agonist ivuxolimab in advanced cancers. Study details: The dose-escalation cohort had hepatocellular carcinoma, melanoma, renal cell or head and neck cancer.

Some clones are missing from TCRdb's copy, which holds only in-frame ones; the method was immunoSEQ multiplex PCR. The sample contains about 120,000 clones, approximately 90% of which appear only once. Study results and caveats: The antigens recognized by the expanded peripheral T cells, that is their antigen specificity, were not determined. Averaging showed that CD8+ T cells had more expanded clones than CD4+ did.

The CDR3 has 16 residues. The germline V gene has CDR1 MNHEY and CDR2 SVGAGI. The V end was cut by 4 bases, the J end by 4 bases, with 14 bases between. This sequence joins TRBV6-5 and TRBJ1-6; D unclear. This clonotype was sampled from an adult with an advanced solid tumor such as melanoma, head and neck, liver or kidney cancer. Sequencing used CD4+ or CD8+ T cells sorted from blood, obtained in a trial of the OX40 agonist ivuxolimab. CDR3 DNA: TGTGCCAGCAGTTCCTTCGGAACAGTTTATAATTCACCCCTCCACTTT. It translates to CASSSFGTVYNSPLHF.